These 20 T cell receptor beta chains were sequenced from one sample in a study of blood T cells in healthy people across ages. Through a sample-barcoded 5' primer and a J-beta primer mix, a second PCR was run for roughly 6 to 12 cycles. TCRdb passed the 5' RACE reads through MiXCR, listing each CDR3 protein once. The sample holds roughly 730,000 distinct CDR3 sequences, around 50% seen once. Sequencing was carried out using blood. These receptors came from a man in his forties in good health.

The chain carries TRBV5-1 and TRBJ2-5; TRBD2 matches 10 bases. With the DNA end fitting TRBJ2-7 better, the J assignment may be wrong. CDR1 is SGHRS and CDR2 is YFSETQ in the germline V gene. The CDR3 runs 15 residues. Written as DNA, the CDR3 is TGCGCCAGCAGCCCCCCGGGACTAGCGACGAACGAGCAGTACTTC. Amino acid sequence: CASSPPGLATNEQYF.

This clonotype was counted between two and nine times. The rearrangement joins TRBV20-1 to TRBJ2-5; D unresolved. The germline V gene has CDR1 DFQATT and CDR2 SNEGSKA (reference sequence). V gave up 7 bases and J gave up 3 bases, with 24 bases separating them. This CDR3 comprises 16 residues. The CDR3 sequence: CSVKTAADRVKETQYF. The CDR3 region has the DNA TGCAGTGTCAAGACCGCGGCAGACCGTGTAAAAGAGACCCAGTACTTC.

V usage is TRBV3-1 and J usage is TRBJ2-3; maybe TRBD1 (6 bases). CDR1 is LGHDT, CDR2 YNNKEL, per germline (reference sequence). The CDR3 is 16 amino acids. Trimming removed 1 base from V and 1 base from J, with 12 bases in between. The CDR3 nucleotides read TGTGCCAGCAGCCAAGCGTTGGCAGGGGGCACAGATACGCAGTATTTT. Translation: CASSQALAGGTDTQYF.

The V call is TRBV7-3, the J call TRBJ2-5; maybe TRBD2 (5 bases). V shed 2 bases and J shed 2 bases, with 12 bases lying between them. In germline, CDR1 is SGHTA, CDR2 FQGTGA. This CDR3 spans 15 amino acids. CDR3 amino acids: CASSLERDRQETQYF. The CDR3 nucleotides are TGTGCCAGCAGCTTAGAACGGGATCGGCAAGAGACCCAGTACTTC.

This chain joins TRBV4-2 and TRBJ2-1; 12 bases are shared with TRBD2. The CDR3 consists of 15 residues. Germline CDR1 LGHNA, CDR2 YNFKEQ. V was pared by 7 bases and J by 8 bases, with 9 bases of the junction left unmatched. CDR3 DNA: TGTGCCAGCACCCATGGACTAGCGGGACCCGATGAGCAGTTCTTC. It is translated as CASTHGLAGPDEQFF.

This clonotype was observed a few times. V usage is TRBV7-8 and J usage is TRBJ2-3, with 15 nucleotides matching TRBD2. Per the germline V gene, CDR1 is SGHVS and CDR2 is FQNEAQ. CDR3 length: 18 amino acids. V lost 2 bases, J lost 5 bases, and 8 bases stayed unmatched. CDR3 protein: CASSLPQGLAGGKDTQYF. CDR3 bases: TGTGCCAGCAGCTTACCTCAAGGACTAGCGGGAGGGAAAGATACGCAGTATTTT.

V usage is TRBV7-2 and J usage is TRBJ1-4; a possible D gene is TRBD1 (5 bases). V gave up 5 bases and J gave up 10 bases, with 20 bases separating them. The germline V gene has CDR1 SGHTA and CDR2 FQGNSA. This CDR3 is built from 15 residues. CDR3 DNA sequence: TGTGCCAGCAGCCCGGAGGGGAGGACGGGTGGAAAACTGTTTTTT. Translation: CASSPEGRTGGKLFF.

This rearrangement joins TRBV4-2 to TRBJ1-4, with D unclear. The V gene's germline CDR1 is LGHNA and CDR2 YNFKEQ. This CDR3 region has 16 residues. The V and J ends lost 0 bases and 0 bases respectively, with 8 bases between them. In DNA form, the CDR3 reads TGTGCCAGCAGCCAAGATAGGCCGGCAACTAATGAAAAACTGTTTTTT. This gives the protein CASSQDRPATNEKLFF.

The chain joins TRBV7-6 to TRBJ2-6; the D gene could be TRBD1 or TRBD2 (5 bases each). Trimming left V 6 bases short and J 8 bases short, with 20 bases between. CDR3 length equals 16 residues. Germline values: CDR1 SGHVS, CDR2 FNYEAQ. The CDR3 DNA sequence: TGTGCCAGCAGGAGGGTCCAGGGCCCCCGGACCAACGTCCTGACTTTC. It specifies CASRRVQGPRTNVLTF.

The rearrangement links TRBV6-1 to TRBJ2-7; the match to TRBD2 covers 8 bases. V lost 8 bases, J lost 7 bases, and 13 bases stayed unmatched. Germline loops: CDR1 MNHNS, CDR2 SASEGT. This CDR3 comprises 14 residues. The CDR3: CASHRSGDYNEQYF. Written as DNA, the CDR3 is TGTGCCAGCCACCGTAGCGGGGATTATAATGAGCAGTACTTC.

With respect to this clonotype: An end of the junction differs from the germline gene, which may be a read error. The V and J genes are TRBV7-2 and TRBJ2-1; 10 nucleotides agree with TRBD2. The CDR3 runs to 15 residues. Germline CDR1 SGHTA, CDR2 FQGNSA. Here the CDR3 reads CASSSSGSIYNEQFF. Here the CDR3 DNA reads TGTGCCAGCAGCTCTAGCGGGAGTATCTACAATGAGCAGTTCTTT. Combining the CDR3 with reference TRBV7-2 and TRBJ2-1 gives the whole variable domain GAGVSQSPSNKVTEKGKDVELRCDPISGHTALYWYRQSLGQGLEFLIYFQGNSAPDKSGLPSDRFSAERTGGSVSTLTIQRTQQEDSAVYLCASSSSGSIYNEQFFGPGTRLTVL.

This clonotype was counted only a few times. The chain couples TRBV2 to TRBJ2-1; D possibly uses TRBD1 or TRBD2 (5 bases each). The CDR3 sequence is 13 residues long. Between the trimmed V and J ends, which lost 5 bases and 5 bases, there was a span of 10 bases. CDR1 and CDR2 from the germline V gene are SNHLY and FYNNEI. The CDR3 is CASSRDLNNEQFF. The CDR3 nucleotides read TGTGCCAGCAGTCGGGACCTTAACAATGAGCAGTTCTTC.

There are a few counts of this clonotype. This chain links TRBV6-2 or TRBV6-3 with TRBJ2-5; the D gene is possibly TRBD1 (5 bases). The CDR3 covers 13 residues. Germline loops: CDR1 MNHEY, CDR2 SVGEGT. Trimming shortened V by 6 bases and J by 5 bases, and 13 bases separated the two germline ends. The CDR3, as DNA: TGTGCCAGCAGCTTCGACAGTTGGGAGACCCAGTACTTC. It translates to CASSFDSWETQYF.

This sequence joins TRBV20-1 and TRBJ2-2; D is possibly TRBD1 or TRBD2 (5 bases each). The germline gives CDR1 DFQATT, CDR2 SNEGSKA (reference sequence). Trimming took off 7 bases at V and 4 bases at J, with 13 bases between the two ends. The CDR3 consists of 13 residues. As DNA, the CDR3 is TGCAGTGTTAGGACTGACAGCACCGGGGAGCTGTTTTTT. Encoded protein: CSVRTDSTGELFF.

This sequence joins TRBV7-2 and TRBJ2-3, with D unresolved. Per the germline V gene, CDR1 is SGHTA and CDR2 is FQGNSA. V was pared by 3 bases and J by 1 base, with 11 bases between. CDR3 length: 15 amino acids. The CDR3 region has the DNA TGTGCCAGCAGCTTGGAGCCAACCCGCACAGATACGCAGTATTTT. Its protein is CASSLEPTRTDTQYF.

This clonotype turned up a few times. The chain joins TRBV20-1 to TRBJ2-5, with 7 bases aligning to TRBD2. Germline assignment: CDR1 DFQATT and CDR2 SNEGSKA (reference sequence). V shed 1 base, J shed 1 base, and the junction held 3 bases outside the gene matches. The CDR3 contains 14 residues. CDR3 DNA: TGCAGTGCTAGAGGCCCTAGCGGCCAAGAGACCCAGTACTTC. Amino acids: CSARGPSGQETQYF.

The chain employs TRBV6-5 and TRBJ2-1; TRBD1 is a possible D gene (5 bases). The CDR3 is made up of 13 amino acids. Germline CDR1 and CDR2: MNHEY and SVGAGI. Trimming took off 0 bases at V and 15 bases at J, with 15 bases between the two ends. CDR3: CASSYSGRKGWFF. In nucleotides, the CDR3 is TGTGCCAGCAGTTACTCGGGCCGGAAGGGGTGGTTCTTC.

The CDR3 bases are TGTGCCAGCAGCCTCCCCGTTGCCGAGCAGTACTTC. The encoded protein is CASSLPVAEQYF. The V and J genes are TRBV5-5 and TRBJ2-4; no firm D call. The J call is in doubt because the DNA end fits TRBJ2-7 better. Germline V gene data show CDR1 as SGHKS and CDR2 as YYEKEE (reference sequence). The CDR3 totals 12 residues.

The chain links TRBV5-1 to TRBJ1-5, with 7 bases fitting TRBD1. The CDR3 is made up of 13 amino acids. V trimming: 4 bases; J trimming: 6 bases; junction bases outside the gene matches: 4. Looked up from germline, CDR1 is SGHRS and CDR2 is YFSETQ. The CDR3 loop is CASSGQVGQPQHF. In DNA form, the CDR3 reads TGCGCCAGCAGCGGACAGGTGGGTCAGCCCCAGCATTTT.

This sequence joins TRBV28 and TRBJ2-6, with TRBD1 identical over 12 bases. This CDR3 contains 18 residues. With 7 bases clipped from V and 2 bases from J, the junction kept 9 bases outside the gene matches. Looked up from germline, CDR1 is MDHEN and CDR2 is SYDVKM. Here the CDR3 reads CASTRDRGLPAGANVLTF. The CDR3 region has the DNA TGTGCCAGCACTAGGGACAGGGGGCTACCGGCTGGGGCCAACGTCCTGACTTTC.